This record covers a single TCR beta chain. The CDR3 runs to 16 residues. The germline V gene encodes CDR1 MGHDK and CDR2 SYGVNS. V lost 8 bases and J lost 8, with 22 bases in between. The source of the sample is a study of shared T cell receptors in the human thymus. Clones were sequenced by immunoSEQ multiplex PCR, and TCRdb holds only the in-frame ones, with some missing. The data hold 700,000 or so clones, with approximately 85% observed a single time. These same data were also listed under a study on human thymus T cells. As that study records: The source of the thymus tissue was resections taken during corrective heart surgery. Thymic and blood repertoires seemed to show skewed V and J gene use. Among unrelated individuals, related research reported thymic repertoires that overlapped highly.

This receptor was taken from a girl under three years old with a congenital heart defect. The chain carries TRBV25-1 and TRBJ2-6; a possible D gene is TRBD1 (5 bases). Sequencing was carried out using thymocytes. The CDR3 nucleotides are TGTGCCAGCCGTGGAAAACAGGCCGAGGATACCAACGTCCTGACTTTC. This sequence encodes CASRGKQAEDTNVLTF.